One sample yielded the 23 T cell receptor beta chains listed below, sequenced in a study of T cells in Graves' hyperthyroidism and ophthalmopathy. From RNA transcripts, TCR beta CDR3 regions were amplified. Carried out on the TCR CDR3, a first-round RT-PCR used the HTBI primer set. TCRdb used MiXCR to reprocess the multiplex PCR reads, holding one entry per CDR3 protein. The repertoire includes 370,000 or so distinct CDR3 sequences, about 13% of them detected once, and about 20% sits in the top ten. What was sequenced was blood. These receptors all stem from a man younger than 45 with Graves' hyperthyroidism that later progressed to Graves' ophthalmopathy.

This clonotype came up many times. Here the CDR3 reads CASSEAAGYGYTF. CDR3 nucleotides: TGTGCCAGCAGTGAAGCGGCAGGCTATGGCTACACCTTC. V gene TRBV6-1 combines with J gene TRBJ1-2; D is ambiguous. Trimming shortened V by 0 bases and J by 4 bases, and 6 bases separated the two germline ends. There are 13 residues in the CDR3. CDR1 is MNHNS and CDR2 is SASEGT in the germline V gene.

There are many counts of this clonotype. The chain links TRBV28 to TRBJ2-3, with D uncertain. The CDR3 totals 17 residues. CDR1 and CDR2 (germline): MDHEN, SYDVKM. Trimming removed 3 bases from V and 2 bases from J, with 18 bases in between. CDR3 DNA: TGTGCCAGCAGTTTTTCGCTAGTACCGAACTCCACAGATACGCAGTATTTT. Residues: CASSFSLVPNSTDTQYF.

The genes are TRBV3-1 and TRBJ2-7; possibly TRBD1 for D (6 bases). The germline CDR1 and CDR2 sequences are LGHDT and YNNKEL (reference sequence). This CDR3 is built from 17 residues. V lost 1 base and J 2 bases, leaving 18 bases between the germline ends. This CDR3 is CASSQGKTGTYPYEQYF. The CDR3 DNA is TGTGCCAGCAGCCAAGGCAAGACAGGAACTTACCCCTACGAGCAGTACTTC.

This clonotype came up many times. The rearrangement joins TRBV20-1 to TRBJ1-1; tentative D call: TRBD1 (5 bases). The germline V and J ends were trimmed by 8 bases and 0 bases, with 16 bases remaining between them. The CDR3 is made up of 14 amino acids. CDR1 is DFQATT, CDR2 SNEGSKA, per germline (reference sequence). The CDR3 protein is CSPSRWGVNTEAFF. CDR3 sequence (DNA): TGCAGTCCATCTCGGTGGGGCGTGAACACTGAAGCTTTCTTT.

Written as DNA, the CDR3 is TGTGCCAGTAGTCCATCCCCGAGCGTCGCAATTAATTCACCCCTCCACTTT. Its protein product is CASSPSPSVAINSPLHF. The V and J genes are TRBV19 and TRBJ1-6; D uncertain. Germline-derived CDR1 and CDR2 are LNHDA and SQIVND (reference sequence). The length of the CDR3 is 17 residues. Trimming took 5 bases from V and 6 from J, leaving 20 bases between them.

At least ten counts were recorded for this clonotype. This chain joins TRBV7-9 and TRBJ2-7, with D perhaps matching TRBD2 (6 bases). The CDR3 sequence is 14 residues long. V lost 4 bases and J lost 0, with 10 bases in between. CDR1 SEHNR and CDR2 FQNEAQ come from the germline V gene (reference sequence). The CDR3 DNA is TGTGCCAGCAGCTCGCCGCGGGACTCCTACGAGCAGTACTTC. Protein sequence: CASSSPRDSYEQYF. Full variable domain (rest looked up from reference TRBV7-9 and TRBJ2-7): DTGVSQNPRHKITKRGQNVTFRCDPISEHNRLYWYRQTLGQGPEFLTYFQNEAQLEKSRLLSDRFSAERPKGSFSTLEIQRTEQGDSAMYLCASSSPRDSYEQYFGPGTRLTVT.

Many counts were recorded for this clonotype. The V call is TRBV28, the J call TRBJ1-1, with 10 bases matching TRBD1. The CDR3 has 15 residues. Trimming took 5 bases from V and 5 from J; bases not matched to a gene: 8. Germline V CDR1 and CDR2: MDHEN, SYDVKM. The CDR3 here is CASSLPRTGGTEAFF. The DNA for the CDR3 is TGTGCCAGCAGTCTCCCCCGGACAGGGGGTACTGAAGCTTTCTTT.

This rearrangement joins TRBV6-1 to TRBJ1-4; tentatively, D is TRBD1 (6 bases). Germline V lookup: CDR1 MNHNS, CDR2 SASEGT. V shed 5 bases and J shed 4 bases, with 11 bases lying between them. The CDR3 has 14 amino acids. CDR3 residues: CASSRTADNEKLFF. The CDR3 DNA sequence: TGTGCCAGCAGTAGGACAGCTGATAATGAAAAACTGTTTTTT.

This clonotype was counted ten times or more. The J gene is TRBJ1-5, the V gene TRBV20-1, with 9 bases aligning to TRBD1. V trimming: 0 bases; J trimming: 6 bases; junction bases outside the gene matches: 12. This CDR3 is 17 amino acids long. Germline assignment: CDR1 DFQATT and CDR2 SNEGSKA (reference sequence). The chain's CDR3 is CSARDISGTGSVQPQHF. In nucleotides, the CDR3 is TGCAGTGCTAGAGACATTTCCGGGACAGGGTCTGTTCAGCCCCAGCATTTT.

This chain uses TRBV20-1 with TRBJ1-5; 8 bases fit TRBD1. The CDR3 length is 14 residues. V was pared by 4 bases and J by 9 bases, with 11 bases of the junction left unmatched. Germline values: CDR1 DFQATT, CDR2 SNEGSKA (reference sequence). CDR3 nucleotide sequence: TGCAGTGCTACACTAGGACAGGGCTCGCGGCCCCAGCATTTT. Translated: CSATLGQGSRPQHF.

J is TRBJ2-1 and V is TRBV9; 9 bases are shared with TRBD1. V trimming: 3 bases; J trimming: 7 bases; junction bases outside the gene matches: 11. The CDR3 extends over 16 amino acids. Germline V CDR1 and CDR2: SGDLS, YYNGEE. This CDR3 reads CASSGTGAGGWNEQFF. The CDR3 nucleotides are TGTGCCAGCAGCGGGACAGGGGCAGGGGGCTGGAATGAGCAGTTCTTC.

Only a few counts were recorded for this clonotype. This chain links TRBV6-7 with TRBJ2-1; D may be TRBD1 or TRBD2 (5 bases each). TRBV6-7 is annotated as an ORF whose role is uncertain. Deletions cut 5 bases from V and 0 bases from J, with 17 bases between. This CDR3 is built from 17 residues. CDR3 coding DNA: TGTGCCAGCAGTGCTGGGTTTCTTGGGGGCTCCTACAATGAGCAGTTCTTC. This encodes CASSAGFLGGSYNEQFF.

In its sample, this clonotype was seen a few times. The gene calls are TRBV7-9 and TRBJ2-7; 12 positions match TRBD1. The V segment lost 4 bases and the J segment 4 bases; nucleotides outside the gene matches: 5. Germline V gene sequence: CDR1 SEHNR, CDR2 FQNEAQ (reference sequence). This CDR3 has 15 amino acids. Here the CDR3 DNA reads TGTGCCAGCAGCTCCTGGGACAGGGGGCGTTACGAGCAGTACTTC. Encoded protein: CASSSWDRGRYEQYF.

This clonotype was seen ten or more times. The chain carries TRBV2 and TRBJ1-5, with D tentatively TRBD1 (5 bases). Germline CDR1 SNHLY, CDR2 FYNNEI. The germline V and J ends were trimmed by 2 bases and 2 bases, with 13 bases remaining between them. The CDR3 length is 16 residues. For the CDR3, the DNA is TGTGCCAGCAGTGAATACGGGGGGATGGGCAATCAGCCCCAGCATTTT. It translates to CASSEYGGMGNQPQHF.

This clonotype was recorded a few times. The chain employs TRBV20-1 and TRBJ1-5, with D perhaps TRBD1 (6 bases). The CDR3 has 15 amino acids. Germline V CDR1 and CDR2: DFQATT, SNEGSKA (reference sequence). Trimming removed 3 bases from V and 1 base from J, with 13 bases in between. As DNA, the CDR3 is TGCAGTGCTAGGGAGTTGGGACAAAGCAATCAGCCCCAGCATTTT. It is translated as CSARELGQSNQPQHF.

This clonotype was counted many times. The chain recombines TRBV5-1 with TRBJ2-1; D ambiguous. The germline V gene encodes CDR1 SGHRS and CDR2 YFSETQ. Trimming pared 0 bases from V and 8 bases from J, leaving 12 bases between. CDR3 length equals 14 residues. The CDR3 spells CASSLGSDEDEQFF. Written as DNA, the CDR3 is TGCGCCAGCAGCTTGGGATCGGACGAGGATGAGCAGTTCTTC.

The chain has TRBV20-1 and TRBJ2-1; no clear D gene. CDR3 size: 16 residues. The ends were cut back, 3 bases at V and 0 bases at J, with 15 bases in the middle. The germline V gene encodes CDR1 DFQATT and CDR2 SNEGSKA (reference sequence). DNA of the CDR3: TGCAGTGCTAGGGCCCCCAGGAGAAGCTCCTACAATGAGCAGTTCTTC. Residues: CSARAPRRSSYNEQFF.

This chain joins TRBV5-6 and TRBJ2-7; 7 bases are a match to TRBD2. The CDR3 contains 11 residues. The V and J ends lost 7 bases and 5 bases, in that order; junction bases with no gene match: 3. Looked up from germline, CDR1 is SGHDT and CDR2 is YYEEEE. CDR3 residues: CASGTKNEQYF. The CDR3 DNA reads TGTGCCAGCGGGACTAAAAACGAGCAGTACTTC.

Many counts were recorded for this clonotype. V is TRBV20-1 and J is TRBJ2-7; TRBD1 matches 9 bases. CDR1 and CDR2 (germline): DFQATT, SNEGSKA (reference sequence). The CDR3 totals 13 residues. The V and J ends lost 6 bases and 5 bases, in that order; junction bases with no gene match: 8. The CDR3 protein is CSASDRGVHEQYF. Written as DNA, the CDR3 is TGCAGTGCGAGCGACAGGGGGGTCCACGAGCAGTACTTC.

This clonotype showed up just a few times. V and J are TRBV9 and TRBJ1-2, with D possibly matching TRBD1 (5 bases). V lost 2 bases, J lost 4 bases, and 9 bases lay in between. CDR3 length: 13 amino acids. Germline loops: CDR1 SGDLS, CDR2 YYNGEE. The CDR3, as DNA: TGTGCCAGCAGCGTCGAAGACAGCTATGGCTACACCTTC. It specifies CASSVEDSYGYTF.

In regard to this clonotype: This clone may be a read error of a much larger clone one base away. The J gene is TRBJ2-3, the V gene TRBV20-1; 10 positions agree with TRBD2. Germline V gives CDR1 DFQATT, CDR2 SNEGSKA (reference sequence). The CDR3 loop spans 15 amino acids. CDR3 protein: CSARELAGSIDTQYF. CDR3 sequence (DNA): TGCAGTGCTAGAGAACTAGCGGGGAGCATAGATACGCAGTATTTT.

There are many counts of this clonotype. The genes are TRBV11-2 and TRBJ2-7; D is possibly TRBD1 (6 bases). The V gene lost 1 base and the J gene lost 9 bases, with 10 bases spanning the gap. From germline, CDR1 is SGHAT and CDR2 FQNNGV. The CDR3 runs to 12 residues. In DNA, the CDR3 is TGTGCCAGCAGCTTAGCAGGGGTAGGGCAGTACTTC. It encodes CASSLAGVGQYF.

The CDR3: CASTSLAGYEQFF. The CDR3 DNA is TGCGCCAGCACCTCGCTAGCGGGGTATGAGCAGTTCTTC. The rearrangement uses TRBV10-2 and TRBJ2-1; TRBD2 agrees at 9 bases. Germline V CDR1 and CDR2: WSHSY, SAAADI. The V segment lost 7 bases and the J segment 8 bases; nucleotides outside the gene matches: 6. The CDR3 is 13 amino acids.